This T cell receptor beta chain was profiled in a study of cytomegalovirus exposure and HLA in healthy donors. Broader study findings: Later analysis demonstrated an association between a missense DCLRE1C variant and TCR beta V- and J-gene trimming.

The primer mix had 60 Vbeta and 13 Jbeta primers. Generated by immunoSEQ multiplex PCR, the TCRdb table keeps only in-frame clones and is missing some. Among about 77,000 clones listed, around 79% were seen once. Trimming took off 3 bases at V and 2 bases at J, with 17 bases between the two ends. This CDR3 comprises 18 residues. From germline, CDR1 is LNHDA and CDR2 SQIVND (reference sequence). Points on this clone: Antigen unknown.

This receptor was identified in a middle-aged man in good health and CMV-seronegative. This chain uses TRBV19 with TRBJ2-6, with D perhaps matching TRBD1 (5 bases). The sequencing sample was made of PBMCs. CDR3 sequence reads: CASSIRGGRLAGANVLTF. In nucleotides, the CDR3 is TGTGCCAGTAGTATTAGGGGTGGGCGGCTCGCTGGGGCCAACGTCCTGACTTTC.